The rows below give T cell receptor beta chains drawn from one sample of a study of cytomegalovirus exposure and HLA in healthy donors. Sequenced by immunoSEQ multiplex PCR; TCRdb stores in-frame clones only, minus some. The table lists approximately 120,000 clones, roughly 86% of them singletons. The sample was PBMCs. All receptors derive from a young man in good health and CMV-seronegative. Both conserved end residues are part of each CDR3. The D gene is left open where the match is weak. Size is stated for part of the rows, as once, few or many counts, or as a class when the clone is expanded.

>-|17|TRBJ2-2|TRBV9|-
CASSPHHRSGNTGELFF
TGTGCCAGCAGCCCACACCACAGGTCAGGGAACACCGGGGAGCTGTTTTTT
>-|11|TRBJ2-3|TRBV20-1|-
CMGPKGDTQYF
TGCATGGGGCCCAAGGGGGATACGCAGTATTTT
>-|13|TRBJ1-2|TRBV18|-
CASSPLGGDGYTF
TGTGCCAGCTCACCCCTGGGGGGAGATGGCTACACCTTC
>once|15|TRBJ2-1|TRBV6-6|TRBD2
CASTGTSGGINEQFF
TGTGCCAGCACCGGAACTAGCGGGGGGATCAATGAGCAGTTCTTC
>-|14|TRBJ2-2|TRBV5-4|-
CASSLDLSGGELFF
TGTGCCAGCAGCTTGGACCTCTCGGGCGGGGAGCTGTTTTTT
>-|13|TRBJ1-1|TRBV7-2|TRBD1
CASSSYRGTEAFF
TGTGCCAGCAGCTCATACAGGGGTACTGAAGCTTTCTTT
>few|18|TRBJ2-1|TRBV29-1|TRBD2
CSVHGLAGGPSSYNEQFF
TGCAGCGTCCACGGACTAGCGGGGGGGCCGAGCTCCTACAATGAGCAGTTCTTC
>-|15|TRBJ2-5|TRBV4-2|-
CASSQYAGGQETQYF
TGTGCCAGCAGCCAATATGCCGGGGGCCAAGAGACCCAGTACTTC
>-|12|TRBJ1-2|TRBV13|-
CASSLEGGGYTF
TGTGCCAGCAGCTTAGAAGGCGGGGGCTACACCTTC
>-|15|TRBJ2-7|TRBV2|TRBD1
CASSDGTGGIGEQYF
TGTGCCAGCAGTGACGGGACAGGGGGTATCGGCGAGCAGTACTTC
>-|13|TRBJ1-2|TRBV6-6|-
CASSYSTGLGYTF
TGTGCCAGCAGTTACTCGACGGGTCTGGGCTACACCTTC
>few|14|TRBJ1-5|TRBV18|TRBD1
CASSMDRDNQPQHF
TGTGCCAGCTCGATGGACAGGGACAATCAGCCCCAGCATTTT
>-|16|TRBJ1-4|TRBV11-1|-
CASSLSQGTTNEKLFF
TGTGCCAGCAGCCTCTCCCAGGGTACAACTAATGAAAAACTGTTTTTT
>-|13|TRBJ1-2|TRBV2|TRBD1
CASSEQGGDGYTF
TGTGCCAGCAGTGAACAGGGGGGTGATGGCTACACCTTC
>-|14|TRBJ2-3|TRBV21-1|-
CASLYSTSTDTQYF
TGTGCCAGTCTATATTCTACTAGCACAGATACGCAGTATTTT
>-|20|TRBJ1-1|TRBV4-3|-
CASSPAGGHQGPPSNTEAFF
TGCGCCAGCAGCCCAGCCGGGGGGCACCAAGGACCCCCCTCGAACACTGAAGCTTTCTTT
>once|15|TRBJ2-2|TRBV14|-
CASSQVILNTGELFF
TGTGCCAGCAGCCAAGTAATCCTTAACACCGGGGAGCTGTTTTTT
>-|16|TRBJ1-5|TRBV4-1|-
CASSQDPGYSNQPQHF
TGCGCCAGCAGCCAAGATCCGGGTTATAGCAATCAGCCCCAGCATTTT
>-|12|TRBJ2-7|TRBV5-6|-
CASSSTGTSVYF
TGTGCCAGCAGCTCTACCGGTACGTCCGTGTACTTC
>few|13|TRBJ2-7|TRBV6-5|TRBD1
CASGQGDIYEQYF
TGTGCCAGCGGACAGGGGGACATCTACGAGCAGTACTTC
>-|17|TRBJ2-1|TRBV4-3|-
CASSQDLAASSYNEQFF
TGCGCCAGCAGCCAAGATTTAGCGGCGAGCTCCTACAATGAGCAGTTCTTC
>-|14|TRBJ1-1|TRBV2|-
CASSADSLNTEAFF
TGTGCCAGCAGTGCCGACAGCTTGAACACTGAAGCTTTCTTT
>-|13|TRBJ1-5|TRBV6-5|-
CASRQGTSQPQHF
TGTGCCAGCAGGCAGGGAACCAGCCAGCCCCAGCATTTT
>-|12|TRBJ1-2|TRBV19|-
CASSIEGSGYTF
TGTGCCAGTAGTATAGAGGGTAGCGGCTACACCTTC
>-|15|TRBJ2-7|TRBV5-5|TRBD2
CASSLETSGAYEQYF
TGTGCCAGCAGCTTGGAGACTAGCGGGGCCTACGAGCAGTACTTC
>-|16|TRBJ2-2|TRBV6-6|TRBD1
CASRPGQGVGTGELFF
TGTGCCAGCAGACCCGGACAGGGGGTAGGCACCGGGGAGCTGTTTTTT
>once|13|TRBJ2-1|TRBV11-2|-
CASSPALPEEQFF
TGTGCCAGCAGCCCGGCTCTTCCGGAGGAGCAGTTCTTC
>-|16|TRBJ1-2|TRBV5-6|TRBD1
CASSLLGGQGDYGYTF
TGTGCCAGCAGCTTGTTGGGTGGACAGGGGGACTATGGCTACACCTTC
>-|19|TRBJ2-1|TRBV12-2|-
CASRLETSGGAQKGNEQFF
TGTGCAAGTCGCTTAGAGACTAGCGGGGGGGCGCAAAAGGGGAATGAGCAGTTCTTC
>once|13|TRBJ2-7|TRBV5-6|TRBD1
CASSTTGRYEQYF
TGTGCCAGCAGCACGACAGGGAGATACGAGCAGTACTTC
>once|15|TRBJ1-4|TRBV5-1|-
CASSLGAAINEKLFF
TGCGCCAGCAGCTTGGGGGCAGCCATTAATGAAAAACTGTTTTTT
>-|15|TRBJ2-1|TRBV19|TRBD1
CASSTRWQGAGEQFF
TGTGCCAGTAGTACCCGGTGGCAGGGGGCAGGTGAGCAGTTCTTC
>-|15|TRBJ2-2|TRBV5-6|-
CASSPYGGNTGELFF
TGTGCCAGCAGCCCGTACGGGGGGAACACCGGGGAGCTGTTTTTT
>once|16|TRBJ1-6|TRBV5-1|-
CASSLGQGRADSPLHF
TGCGCCAGCAGCTTGGGGCAGGGTCGAGCAGATTCACCCCTCCACTTT
>-|16|TRBJ1-1|TRBV5-8|-
CASSLAGQRMNTEAFF
TGTGCCAGCAGCTTGGCTGGACAAAGAATGAACACTGAAGCTTTCTTT
>-|13|TRBJ1-1|TRBV5-1|-
CASFQGLGTEAFF
TGCGCCAGCTTTCAGGGACTAGGCACTGAAGCTTTCTTT
>-|14|TRBJ1-5|TRBV27|TRBD1
CASSLGTGNQPQHF
TGTGCCAGCAGTTTGGGGACAGGCAATCAGCCCCAGCATTTT
>-|14|TRBJ2-2|TRBV9|-
CASSVVGPTGELFF
TGTGCCAGCAGCGTAGTCGGTCCCACCGGGGAGCTGTTTTTT
>-|15|TRBJ1-5|TRBV7-8|TRBD1
CASSLAGQGNQPQHF
TGTGCCAGCAGCTTAGCGGGACAGGGGAATCAGCCCCAGCATTTT
>-|15|TRBJ2-7|TRBV5-4|TRBD1
CASSVAGTAADEQYF
TGTGCCAGCAGCGTCGCCGGGACAGCCGCCGACGAGCAGTACTTC
>-|14|TRBJ1-1|TRBV10-3|-
CAISDGFTGTEAFF
TGTGCCATCAGTGACGGATTCACGGGCACTGAAGCTTTCTTT